Detailed here is one T cell receptor beta chain. As yet, its antigen is unknown. Sequencing was performed with immunoSEQ multiplex PCR; in TCRdb, only in-frame clones are kept and a portion is missing. Of 250,000 to 400,000 clones detected, roughly 90% appear once; the ten largest clones hold roughly 1.2%. The data derive from a study of cytomegalovirus exposure and HLA in healthy donors. Points from the study as a whole: Among the CMV-associated chains, three were confirmed in vitro as specific for CMV antigens.

The sequenced material came from PBMCs. This receptor was obtained from a woman in her thirties in good health and CMV-seropositive.

The CDR3 region has the DNA TGCGCCAGCAGCCAAGATAGGAGCGGAGGAAACACCATATATTTT. It is translated as CASSQDRSGGNTIYF. The gene calls are TRBV4-3 and TRBJ1-3; D is unclear. Germline lookup yields CDR1 LGHNA and CDR2 YSLEER. The CDR3 loop spans 15 amino acids. Trimming removed 0 bases from V and 4 bases from J, with 10 bases in between.